The 13 T cell receptor beta chains below come from one sample, sequenced in a study of T cells after yellow fever vaccination. TCRdb processed the 5' RACE reads anew with MiXCR; each CDR3 protein has one entry. The sample includes a few hundred thousand distinct CDR3 sequences, around 4.1% of them seen just once. Sample: PBMCs, taken 5 days after the yellow fever booster vaccination. Every receptor here comes from a young man who received the YFV17D yellow fever vaccine.

Remarks on this clonotype: Possible read error: a much larger clone is one base away. The chain is built from TRBV12-3 or TRBV12-4 and TRBJ2-7; possibly TRBD1 for D (5 bases). The CDR3 is made up of 14 amino acids. Trimming took 2 bases from V and 5 from J, leaving 13 bases between them. The CDR3 DNA follows: TGTGCCAGCAGTTTATGGGGCAAGGGAAACGAGCAGTACTTC. This gives the protein CASSLWGKGNEQYF.

The rearrangement links TRBV11-2 to TRBJ2-5, with 7 bases that match TRBD1. The germline V gene encodes CDR1 SGHAT and CDR2 FQNNGV. The CDR3 sequence is 17 residues long. J was trimmed by 1 base and V by 1 base; bases with no gene match: 9. The chain's CDR3 is CASSLGRQGFSQETQYF. The CDR3 DNA reads TGTGCCAGCAGCTTAGGACGACAGGGATTTTCCCAAGAGACCCAGTACTTC.

This clonotype occurred many times. The V and J genes are TRBV7-3 and TRBJ2-3; D call uncertain. Trimming cost V 4 bases and J 2 bases, with 4 bases left between them. Germline assignment: CDR1 SGHTA and CDR2 FQGTGA. This CDR3 has 12 residues. The CDR3 loop is CASSSNTDTQYF. In DNA, the CDR3 is TGTGCCAGCAGCTCCAACACAGATACGCAGTATTTT. The full variable domain, its missing parts supplied by reference TRBV7-3 and TRBJ2-3, is GAGVSQTPSNKVTEKGKYVELRCDPISGHTALYWYRQSLGQGPEFLIYFQGTGAADDSGLPNDRFFAVRPEGSVSTLKIQRTERGDSAVYLCASSSNTDTQYFGPGTRLTVL.

This clonotype has only a few counts. The genes are TRBV10-3 and TRBJ1-5, with 8 nucleotides matching TRBD1. The V gene end was trimmed by 6 bases and the J gene end by 0 bases; junction bases not matched to a gene: 4. The germline V gene has CDR1 ENHRY and CDR2 SYGVKD. The CDR3 is made up of 15 amino acids. CDR3 in DNA: TGTGCCATCAGCCTGACAGGGGATAGCAATCAGCCCCAGCATTTT. Its protein product is CAISLTGDSNQPQHF.

This clonotype was seen repeatedly, ten times or more. The chain links TRBV29-1 to TRBJ1-1; the D is unclear. CDR3 size: 12 residues. Germline V gives CDR1 SQVTM, CDR2 ANQGSEA. V lost 2 bases, J lost 3 bases, and 7 bases lay in between. The CDR3 nucleotides read TGCAGCGTTGAAAGACCGCACACTGAAGCTTTCTTT. This sequence encodes CSVERPHTEAFF.

This clonotype appeared a few times. In nucleotides, the CDR3 is TGCAGCGTTGTCGACTCTGGGACCCAGTACTTC. Protein product: CSVVDSGTQYF. The chain joins TRBV29-1 to TRBJ2-5; no definite D call. With 4 bases removed from V and 7 bases from J, the gap between germline ends came to 10 bases. Germline CDR1 is SQVTM and CDR2 is ANQGSEA. This CDR3 is built from 11 residues.

V usage is TRBV4-2 and J usage is TRBJ2-3, with TRBD2 matching over 10 bases. This CDR3 region has 18 residues. V shed 4 bases and J 4 bases; nucleotides not matched to a gene: 14. CDR1 is LGHNA, CDR2 YNFKEQ, per germline. CDR3 residues: CASSPRRLSGGHSDTQYF. The CDR3, as DNA: TGTGCCAGCAGCCCTCGAAGGCTTAGCGGGGGGCATTCAGATACGCAGTATTTT.

This clonotype was detected a few times. The chain uses TRBV5-6 and TRBJ2-7; 10 bases agree with TRBD2. The V gene's germline CDR1 is SGHDT and CDR2 YYEEEE. V gave up 4 bases and J gave up 1 base; unmatched junction bases: 5. The CDR3 loop spans 15 amino acids. CDR3 nucleotide sequence: TGTGCCAGCAGCCCTATAGCGGGGGGTTCCTACGAGCAGTACGTC. The encoded protein is CASSPIAGGSYEQYV.

The chain combines TRBV10-3 with TRBJ2-1; 9 positions match TRBD1. Germline trimming cut 6 bases from V and 6 bases from J; bases unmatched to any gene: 0. Looked up from germline, CDR1 is ENHRY and CDR2 is SYGVKD. This CDR3 is 12 amino acids long. The CDR3 protein is CAIRTGGNEQFF. The CDR3 bases are TGTGCCATCAGGACAGGGGGCAATGAGCAGTTCTTC.

The chain employs TRBV20-1 and TRBJ1-6; TRBD1 aligns across 8 bases. V shed 4 bases, J shed 4 bases, and the junction held 6 bases outside the gene matches. The CDR3 contains 15 residues. Germline V gives CDR1 DFQATT, CDR2 SNEGSKA (reference sequence). The CDR3 DNA sequence: TGCAGTGCTACCCCAGGGGGCGCTTATAATTCACCCCTCCACTTT. It codes for CSATPGGAYNSPLHF.

The genes are TRBV19 and TRBJ1-5, with 7 nucleotides matching TRBD1. The germline V gene encodes CDR1 LNHDA and CDR2 SQIVND (reference sequence). Trimming removed 4 bases from V and 0 bases from J; junction bases left unmatched: 6. CDR3 length: 16 residues. In DNA form, the CDR3 reads TGTGCCAGTAGTAAGGGGGCACGGTATAGCAATCAGCCCCAGCATTTT. Protein product: CASSKGARYSNQPQHF.

This clonotype turned up a few times. The rearrangement joins TRBV11-2 to TRBJ2-1; 7 positions match TRBD2. V trimming: 5 bases; J trimming: 6 bases; junction bases outside the gene matches: 7. CDR1 is SGHAT, CDR2 FQNNGV, per germline. This CDR3 comprises 14 residues. DNA for the CDR3: TGTGCCAGCAGCCCATCGACTAGCCCCAATGAGCAGTTCTTC. It specifies CASSPSTSPNEQFF.

This clonotype has ten or more counts. This chain uses TRBV14 with TRBJ2-5; no definite D call. V shed 1 base and J shed 7 bases, with 7 bases lying between them. Germline CDR1 reads SGHDN; CDR2 reads FVKESK. The CDR3 loop spans 12 amino acids. CDR3 in DNA: TGTGCCAGCAGCCAAGCCCCCGGGACCCAGTACTTC. It is translated as CASSQAPGTQYF.